A single sample is the source of the 29 T cell receptor beta chains below, sequenced in a study of blood T cell repertoires in COVID-19. Here immunoSEQ multiplex PCR was the method, and the copy in TCRdb shows in-frame clones only, minus some. The sample lists around 300,000 clones, around 87% occurring once. Sequenced: PBMCs or T cells enriched from blood (not recorded which). The receptors derive from a woman aged 25-40 years who had recovered from COVID-19.

V and J are TRBV11-2 and TRBJ2-7; 9 bases line up with TRBD1. The CDR3 spans 13 residues. Germline trimming cut 4 bases from V and 4 bases from J; bases unmatched to any gene: 2. Germline V gene sequence: CDR1 SGHAT, CDR2 FQNNGV. The CDR3 reads CASSSGTGYEQYF. The CDR3 bases are TGTGCCAGCAGCTCCGGGACAGGGTACGAGCAGTACTTC.

Only a few counts were recorded for this clone. J is TRBJ1-2 and V is TRBV2; a weak D match, TRBD1 (5 bases). The V end lost 7 bases, the J end lost 7 bases, and 16 bases lay between the germline ends. Germline assignment: CDR1 SNHLY and CDR2 FYNNEI. The CDR3 totals 13 residues. CDR3: CASTERGLGGYTF. CDR3 in DNA: TGTGCCAGCACCGAAAGGGGATTAGGTGGCTACACCTTC.

The chain couples TRBV2 to TRBJ1-1, with a weak D call TRBD1 (6 bases). The V end was cut by 9 bases, the J end by 4 bases, with 15 bases between. The germline gives CDR1 SNHLY, CDR2 FYNNEI. The CDR3 runs 13 residues. DNA of the CDR3: TGTGCCAGTCGGGGGGGCGCGAGCACTGAAGCTTTCTTT. It specifies CASRGGASTEAFF.

The chain carries TRBV6-5 and TRBJ2-4, with TRBD1 as a possible D gene (6 bases). CDR1 is MNHEY, CDR2 SVGAGI, per germline. The ends were cut back, 11 bases at V and 0 bases at J, with 17 bases in the middle. The CDR3 spans 15 residues. The DNA of the CDR3 is TGTGCCGGAATTTTAAGACAGGTAGCCAAAAACATTCAGTACTTC. Translating gives CAGILRQVAKNIQYF.

The chain links TRBV11-2 to TRBJ2-1; possible D gene TRBD1, 5 bases. The germline CDR1 and CDR2 sequences are SGHAT and FQNNGV. V lost 5 bases and J 7 bases, leaving 15 bases between the germline ends. The CDR3 has 14 residues. CDR3 DNA sequence: TGTGCCAGCAGCCCCAGGACATACCGGAATGAGCAGTTCTTC. This translates into CASSPRTYRNEQFF.

The chain links TRBV5-1 to TRBJ2-3; no definite D call. The CDR3 spans 14 residues. Trimming took 2 bases from V and 0 from J, leaving 7 bases between them. Germline CDR1 and CDR2: SGHRS and YFSETQ. CDR3 loop: CASSFLSSTDTQYF. The CDR3 DNA follows: TGCGCCAGCAGCTTCCTCTCTAGCACAGATACGCAGTATTTT.

To note about this clone: Relative to the germline gene, one junction end is altered; a read error may explain this. The genes are TRBV9 and TRBJ2-1, with D uncertain. The CDR3 consists of 13 residues. The germline V gene has CDR1 SGDLS and CDR2 YYNGEE. The CDR3, as DNA: TGTGCCAGCAGCGTAGAAAGCTACCATGAGCAGTTCTTC. Residues: CASSVESYHEQFF.

The V and J genes are TRBV9 and TRBJ1-6; 8 nucleotides match TRBD1. Germline CDR1 SGDLS, CDR2 YYNGEE. V was clipped by 3 bases and J by 3 bases; unmatched bases: 8. The CDR3 has 17 amino acids. The DNA for the CDR3 is TGTGCCAGCAGCGAGGGTACAGGGGGGTTCTATAATTCACCCCTCCACTTT. Its translation: CASSEGTGGFYNSPLHF.

This clone has just a few counts. This chain connects TRBV5-8 to TRBJ2-7, with 10 nucleotides matching TRBD1. The trim removed 4 bases at V and 0 bases at J, leaving 7 bases unmatched. Germline lookup yields CDR1 SGHTS and CDR2 YDEGEE. This CDR3 is built from 16 residues. The chain's CDR3 is CASSLPGQGISYEQYF. The CDR3 nucleotides read TGTGCCAGCAGCCTACCGGGACAGGGGATCTCCTACGAGCAGTACTTC.

The CDR3 DNA is TGTGCCAGCAGCCCACGGGTTAGCGGCCTTGAAGGGGAGCAGTACTTC. This translates into CASSPRVSGLEGEQYF. The rearrangement uses TRBV7-2 and TRBJ2-7; D might be TRBD2 (6 bases). V was clipped by 5 bases and J by 7 bases, with 24 bases between them. Germline V gene data show CDR1 as SGHTA and CDR2 as FQGNSA. This CDR3 spans 16 amino acids.

This chain uses TRBV30 with TRBJ2-2; the D gene is possibly TRBD2 (5 bases). The CDR3 is 15 residues long. Germline-derived CDR1 and CDR2 are GTSNPN and SVGIG (reference sequence). Trimming stripped 2 bases from V and 4 bases from J, with 14 bases between. In nucleotides, the CDR3 is TGTGCCTGGAGTTCCGACTCCCGGGGCACCGGGGAGCTGTTTTTT. This codes for CAWSSDSRGTGELFF. Complete variable domain (other parts from reference TRBV30 and TRBJ2-2): SQTIHQWPATLVQPVGSPLSLECTVEGTSNPNLYWYRQAAGRGLQLLFYSVGIGQISSEVPQNLSASRPQDRQFILSSKKLLLSDSGFYLCAWSSDSRGTGELFFGEGSRLTVL.

This clone was counted a few times. The CDR3: CASSSGDSFYSPLHF. The CDR3 DNA reads TGCGCCAGCAGCTCGGGGGACAGTTTTTATTCACCCCTCCACTTT. The chain couples TRBV5-1 to TRBJ1-6; 7 bases are a match to TRBD1. Trimming took 3 bases from V and 8 from J; bases not matched to a gene: 8. From germline, CDR1 is SGHRS and CDR2 YFSETQ. This CDR3 contains 15 residues.

The chain couples TRBV7-9 to TRBJ2-7; D is unresolved. CDR3 length: 13 residues. From germline, CDR1 is SEHNR and CDR2 FQNEAQ (reference sequence). V was shortened by 1 base and J by 1 base, with 5 bases between the two germline ends. The CDR3 coding sequence is TGTGCCAGCAGCTTAGACGGGTCCTACGAGCAGTACTTC. Its translation: CASSLDGSYEQYF. The full variable domain, rest sourced from reference TRBV7-9 and TRBJ2-7, is DTGVSQNPRHKITKRGQNVTFRCDPISEHNRLYWYRQTLGQGPEFLTYFQNEAQLEKSRLLSDRFSAERPKGSFSTLEIQRTEQGDSAMYLCASSLDGSYEQYFGPGTRLTVT.

The chain uses TRBV19 and TRBJ1-1, with D maybe TRBD1 (6 bases). The ends were cut back, 5 bases at V and 1 base at J, with 11 bases in the middle. The CDR3 extends over 14 amino acids. The germline V gene has CDR1 LNHDA and CDR2 SQIVND (reference sequence). The CDR3 region has the DNA TGTGCCAGTAGTTCTCAGGGGAGGAACACTGAAGCTTTCTTT. Translation gives CASSSQGRNTEAFF.

The chain employs TRBV2 and TRBJ2-5, with D maybe TRBD1 (5 bases). Between the trimmed V and J ends, which lost 11 bases and 2 bases, there was a span of 18 bases. The CDR3 has 14 amino acids. The germline gives CDR1 SNHLY, CDR2 FYNNEI. The CDR3 DNA reads TGTGCCTGCGGCCGGGCCCCAGGGCAAGAGACCCAGTACTTC. Protein: CACGRAPGQETQYF.

The gene calls are TRBV19 and TRBJ1-2; 10 positions agree with TRBD1. Germline V gene data show CDR1 as LNHDA and CDR2 as SQIVND (reference sequence). CDR3 length: 13 residues. With 5 bases clipped from V and 7 bases from J, the junction kept 4 bases outside the gene matches. The CDR3 sequence: CASSVRDRGGYTF. The CDR3, as DNA: TGTGCCAGTAGTGTCCGGGACAGGGGTGGCTACACCTTC.

The chain combines TRBV27 with TRBJ1-2; D uncertain. Germline V gene data show CDR1 as MNHEY and CDR2 as SMNVEV (reference sequence). The length of the CDR3 is 14 residues. V was pared by 2 bases and J by 1 base, with 8 bases between. CDR3 nucleotides: TGTGCCAGCAGTTTAGCCTCAGATAACTATGGCTACACCTTC. Translating it yields CASSLASDNYGYTF.

The rearrangement joins TRBV7-8 to TRBJ2-7; 10 nucleotides line up with TRBD1. This CDR3 is built from 15 residues. The V and J ends lost 5 bases and 4 bases, in that order; junction bases with no gene match: 8. Per the germline V gene, CDR1 is SGHVS and CDR2 is FQNEAQ. The CDR3 region has the DNA TGTGCCAGCAGCGGATCCGGGACAGGGGTTTACGAGCAGTACTTC. It is translated as CASSGSGTGVYEQYF.

The count of this clone is one. The chain is built from TRBV5-4 and TRBJ2-3; the D gene is possibly TRBD1 (6 bases). The CDR3 covers 16 residues. CDR1 and CDR2 from the germline V gene are SGHNT and YYREEE (reference sequence). V gave up 0 bases and J gave up 6 bases, with 17 bases separating them. DNA for the CDR3: TGTGCCAGCAGCTTGGCACAGGGTTTAGCATTGGATACGCAGTATTTT. Protein: CASSLAQGLALDTQYF.

V and J are TRBV6-6 and TRBJ2-2, with a possible D match to TRBD1 (7 bases). CDR1 is MNHNY, CDR2 SVGAGI, per germline (reference sequence). This CDR3 region has 16 residues. Trimming left V 7 bases short and J 7 bases short, with 22 bases between. Here the CDR3 DNA reads TGTGCCAGCACCAGGGGGGACCTAAAGATAAACGGGGAGCTGTTTTTT. Its protein is CASTRGDLKINGELFF.

This chain links TRBV12-3 or TRBV12-4 with TRBJ2-4; tentative D call: TRBD1 (5 bases). CDR3 size: 12 residues. V shed 7 bases and J shed 6 bases, with 10 bases lying between them. The CDR3 here is CASTLDRNIQYF. CDR3 DNA sequence: TGTGCCAGCACCCTCGACAGAAACATTCAGTACTTC.

J is TRBJ2-7 and V is TRBV19, with 8 bases fitting TRBD1. Germline V gene sequence: CDR1 LNHDA, CDR2 SQIVND (reference sequence). After removal of 3 bases from V and 2 bases from J, the junction contained 6 bases not matched to a gene. This CDR3 has 15 amino acids. CDR3 coding DNA: TGTGCCAGTAGTATCTCGACAGGGGTTGCCTACGAGCAGTACTTC. Amino acid sequence: CASSISTGVAYEQYF.

The rearrangement joins TRBV9 to TRBJ2-3, with TRBD1 matching 7 bases. V shed 6 bases, J shed 3 bases, and the junction held 10 bases outside the gene matches. From germline, CDR1 is SGDLS and CDR2 YYNGEE. The CDR3 extends over 15 amino acids. CDR3 coding DNA: TGTGCCAGCAACTACGACAGGGACGGTACAGATACGCAGTATTTT. Its protein product is CASNYDRDGTDTQYF.

In its sample, this clone was seen a few times. This chain joins TRBV4-1 and TRBJ1-6; no definite D call. Between the trimmed V and J ends, which lost 4 bases and 7 bases, there was a span of 23 bases. This CDR3 has 18 residues. The germline V gene encodes CDR1 MGHRA and CDR2 YSYEKL. The CDR3 nucleotides are TGCGCCAGCAGCCCGGGAGGAGGTACGGCGGGGAAAAATTCACCCCTCCACTTT. It translates to CASSPGGGTAGKNSPLHF.

The rearrangement uses TRBV10-3 and TRBJ2-3; 14 positions match TRBD2. Germline trimming cut 7 bases from V and 2 bases from J; bases unmatched to any gene: 11. The length of the CDR3 is 18 residues. Germline V gene lookup returns CDR1 ENHRY and CDR2 SYGVKD. CDR3 protein: CAITSSGLAGDLTDTQYF. CDR3 in DNA: TGTGCCATCACCTCATCGGGACTAGCGGGGGACCTCACAGATACGCAGTATTTT.

The V call is TRBV15, the J call TRBJ2-2; TRBD1 matches 11 bases. The germline V gene has CDR1 LNHNV and CDR2 YYDKDF (reference sequence). The J segment lost 3 bases and the V segment lost 3 bases, leaving 0 bases of the junction unmatched. The CDR3 is 15 residues long. For the CDR3, the DNA is TGTGCCACCAGCAGGGGACAGGGGGACACCGGGGAGCTGTTTTTT. This sequence encodes CATSRGQGDTGELFF.

This rearrangement joins TRBV5-1 to TRBJ2-2, with TRBD1 identical over 8 bases. The V segment lost 1 base and the J segment 0 bases; nucleotides outside the gene matches: 2. Germline V lookup: CDR1 SGHRS, CDR2 YFSETQ. The CDR3 spans 16 residues. Here the CDR3 DNA reads TGCGCCAGCAGCTTGATGGGACAGGCGAACACCGGGGAGCTGTTTTTT. This gives the protein CASSLMGQANTGELFF.

The chain has TRBV18 and TRBJ1-5; a weak D match, TRBD1 (6 bases). V was pared by 0 bases and J by 7 bases, with 7 bases between. The germline gives CDR1 KGHSH, CDR2 LQKENI. The CDR3 totals 13 residues. The CDR3 loop reads CASSPPGAQPQHF. Here the CDR3 DNA reads TGTGCCAGCTCACCACCGGGGGCCCAGCCCCAGCATTTT.

The rearrangement uses TRBV3-1 (or the pseudogene TRBV3-2) and TRBJ2-7, with 8 positions matching TRBD2. Germline values: CDR1 LGHDT, CDR2 YNNKEL (reference sequence). The CDR3 is 15 residues long. V shed 0 bases, J shed 4 bases, and the junction held 5 bases outside the gene matches. In DNA form, the CDR3 reads TGTGCCAGCAGCCAAGACGGGGGGGGCTGGTACGAGCAGTACTTC. Protein product: CASSQDGGGWYEQYF.